These 18 T cell receptor beta chains were sequenced from one sample in a study of T cells in Graves' hyperthyroidism and ophthalmopathy. Researchers amplified the TCR beta CDR3 regions from RNA transcripts. A set of HTBI primers served as the primers for a first-round RT-PCR of the TCR CDR3. MiXCR, run by TCRdb on the multiplex PCR reads, gives a single entry per CDR3 protein. This repertoire shows approximately 640,000 distinct CDR3 sequences, roughly 15% found once; its top ten account for about 3.8%. The sequencing input was blood. The receptor set was obtained from a woman between 25 and 40 years old with Graves' hyperthyroidism.

This clonotype was detected ten times or more. J is TRBJ2-7 and V is TRBV5-8, with a weak D call TRBD2 (6 bases). Germline V gene data show CDR1 as SGHTS and CDR2 as YDEGEE. There are 14 residues in the CDR3. V was cut by 0 bases and J by 4 bases, with 11 bases left in between. CDR3 sequence (DNA): TGTGCCAGCAGCTTGGCCGGGAGCGGTTACGAGCAGTACTTC. This encodes CASSLAGSGYEQYF.

There are a few counts of this clonotype. The chain recombines TRBV5-5 with TRBJ2-5; no definite D call. The CDR3 loop spans 12 amino acids. Germline V gene data show CDR1 as SGHKS and CDR2 as YYEKEE (reference sequence). Between the trimmed V and J ends, which lost 6 bases and 5 bases, there was a span of 11 bases. Here the CDR3 DNA reads TGTGCCAGCACCTCTTCAGCGGAGACCCAGTACTTC. Translation: CASTSSAETQYF.

This clonotype was counted ten times or more. The CDR3 DNA reads as TGTGCCAGCGCGGGGGCACCTACAGGGGTCGAGCAGTACTTC. As protein: CASAGAPTGVEQYF. The chain has TRBV28 and TRBJ2-7; either TRBD1 or TRBD2 may fit D (7 bases each). Trimming left V 8 bases short and J 6 bases short, with 20 bases between. Germline CDR1 and CDR2: MDHEN and SYDVKM. The length of the CDR3 is 14 residues. The full variable domain, with the rest looked up from reference TRBV28 and TRBJ2-7, is DVKVTQSSRYLVKRTGEKVFLECVQDMDHENMFWYRQDPGLGLRLIYFSYDVKMKEKGDIPEGYSVSREKKERFSLILESASTNQTSMYLCASAGAPTGVEQYFGPGTRLTVT.

This clonotype was counted a few times. The V gene is TRBV9, the J gene TRBJ2-3; either TRBD1 or TRBD2 may supply D (6 bases each). The CDR3 sequence is 14 residues long. The germline V gene encodes CDR1 SGDLS and CDR2 YYNGEE. V was cut by 0 bases and J by 6 bases, with 11 bases left in between. CDR3 protein: CASSVGGALDTQYF. The CDR3 DNA is TGTGCCAGCAGCGTAGGGGGGGCGCTTGATACGCAGTATTTT.

J is TRBJ2-5 and V is TRBV24-1, with TRBD1 as a possible D gene (5 bases). This CDR3 comprises 16 residues. Trimming removed 3 bases from V and 5 bases from J, with 18 bases in between. Per germline, CDR1 KGHDR and CDR2 SFDVKD. CDR3 sequence reads: CATSDTRVLYGETQYF. Written as DNA, the CDR3 is TGTGCCACCAGTGATACCAGGGTCTTGTACGGGGAGACCCAGTACTTC.

This clonotype has a count of ten or more. The chain has TRBV7-8 and TRBJ1-1, with unresolved D. CDR1 is SGHVS and CDR2 is FQNEAQ in the germline V gene. The CDR3 runs to 12 residues. With 4 bases removed from V and 5 bases from J, the gap between germline ends came to 8 bases. The CDR3 bases are TGTGCCAGCAGCTCAAGCAGGACTGAAGCTTTCTTT. Translated, it gives CASSSSRTEAFF.

This clonotype was detected many times. The rearrangement uses TRBV10-3 and TRBJ2-7; D is unresolved. This CDR3 spans 15 amino acids. CDR1 and CDR2 from the germline V gene are ENHRY and SYGVKD. V was pared by 3 bases and J by 4 bases, with 16 bases between. CDR3 DNA sequence: TGTGCCATCAGTGACCCGATGGCCCTGGGATACGAGCAGTACTTC. Its translation is CAISDPMALGYEQYF.

The chain employs TRBV3-1 and TRBJ1-6, with unresolved D. Trimming removed 0 bases from V and 2 bases from J, with 8 bases in between. Germline CDR1 and CDR2: LGHDT and YNNKEL (reference sequence). CDR3 size: 16 residues. The CDR3: CASSQEAGAYNSPLHF. The CDR3 nucleotides are TGTGCCAGCAGCCAAGAGGCAGGAGCCTATAATTCACCCCTCCACTTT. The variable domain in full, completed from reference TRBV3-1 and TRBJ1-6, reads DTAVSQTPKYLVTQMGNDKSIKCEQNLGHDTMYWYKQDSKKFLKIMFSYNNKELIINETVPNRFSPKSPDKAHLNLHINSLELGDSAVYFCASSQEAGAYNSPLHFGNGTRLTVT.

The table lists this clonotype with many counts. This chain joins TRBV12-3 or TRBV12-4 and TRBJ2-3; D is possibly TRBD2 (7 bases). This CDR3 has 15 amino acids. The germline V and J ends were trimmed by 8 bases and 4 bases, with 19 bases remaining between them. CDR3 sequence reads: CASYVTGRGADTQYF. As DNA, the CDR3 is TGTGCCAGCTACGTCACAGGGAGGGGGGCAGATACGCAGTATTTT.

The CDR3 bases are TGTGCCAGCAAGGGGTTGAGGAAACTGTTTTTT. Translating it yields CASKGLRKLFF. The rearrangement uses TRBV2 and TRBJ1-4; weak D call: TRBD1 (5 bases). V lost 7 bases to trimming and J lost 11 bases, with 11 bases between them. CDR1 and CDR2 (germline): SNHLY, FYNNEI. The CDR3 has 11 residues.

The table lists this clonotype with a few counts. The chain couples TRBV7-2 to TRBJ2-7, with 9 bases identical to TRBD1. Losses at the gene ends were 3 bases for V and 3 bases for J; bases not matched to a gene: 6. Germline V CDR1 and CDR2: SGHTA, FQGNSA. The CDR3 contains 15 residues. CDR3 DNA sequence: TGTGCCAGCAGCTTCGACAGGGGGACCCTCTACGAGCAGTACTTC. Its translation is CASSFDRGTLYEQYF.

This clonotype was seen only once. The chain couples TRBV20-1 to TRBJ2-1, with 9 bases that match TRBD1. Germline V CDR1 and CDR2: DFQATT, SNEGSKA (reference sequence). The V gene end was trimmed by 2 bases and the J gene end by 11 bases; junction bases not matched to a gene: 4. The CDR3 is made up of 12 amino acids. CDR3 DNA sequence: TGCAGTGCTAGAAGGACAGGGGAAAAGCAGTTCTTC. Translating gives CSARRTGEKQFF.

In this sample, this clonotype turned up many times. The V call is TRBV5-1, the J call TRBJ1-2; 7 nucleotides match TRBD1. The CDR3 length is 13 residues. CDR1 and CDR2 from the germline V gene are SGHRS and YFSETQ. J was trimmed by 6 bases and V by 4 bases; bases with no gene match: 6. The CDR3 coding sequence is TGCGCCAGCAGCCCACATACAGGGGATGGCTACACCTTC. Protein product: CASSPHTGDGYTF.

V usage is TRBV7-6 and J usage is TRBJ2-2; D is perhaps TRBD2 (6 bases). CDR3 length equals 19 residues. Germline-derived CDR1 and CDR2 are SGHVS and FNYEAQ. V shed 5 bases and J shed 4 bases, with 26 bases lying between them. CDR3 region: CASSHSIFSGTGGTGELFF. The CDR3 region has the DNA TGTGCCAGCAGCCATAGCATTTTTTCCGGGACCGGGGGCACCGGGGAGCTGTTTTTT.

This clonotype has just one count. One end of the junction fails to match germline, which may point to a read error. The chain carries TRBV7-3 and TRBJ2-3, with D hard to call. The CDR3 covers 14 residues. Germline-derived CDR1 and CDR2 are SGHTA and FQGTGA. For the CDR3, the DNA is TGTGCCAGCAGCTTATCTTCCAGCACAGATACGCGGTATTTT. Protein product: CASSLSSSTDTRYF. The full variable domain, rest sourced from reference TRBV7-3 and TRBJ2-3, is GAGVSQTPSNKVTEKGKYVELRCDPISGHTALYWYRQSLGQGPEFLIYFQGTGAADDSGLPNDRFFAVRPEGSVSTLKIQRTERGDSAVYLCASSLSSSTDTRYFGPGTRLTVL.

V is TRBV10-3 and J is TRBJ1-2, with 7 bases that match TRBD1. The V and J ends lost 2 bases and 3 bases, in that order; junction bases with no gene match: 0. The CDR3 runs 13 residues. Per germline, CDR1 ENHRY and CDR2 SYGVKD. The CDR3 loop reads CAISEDRDYGYTF. The CDR3 DNA sequence: TGTGCCATCAGTGAGGACAGGGACTATGGCTACACCTTC.

This chain joins TRBV18 and TRBJ1-4; D remains unclear. The CDR3 totals 16 residues. Between the trimmed V and J ends, which lost 2 bases and 6 bases, there was a span of 16 bases. CDR1 KGHSH and CDR2 LQKENI come from the germline V gene. The CDR3 region is CASSPVSGPPYEKLFF. CDR3 DNA sequence: TGTGCCAGCTCACCAGTATCGGGCCCCCCTTATGAAAAACTGTTTTTT.

The chain recombines TRBV4-1 with TRBJ1-5; 9 bases are a match to TRBD1. The CDR3 spans 15 residues. Germline assignment: CDR1 MGHRA and CDR2 YSYEKL. Germline trimming cut 3 bases from V and 5 bases from J; bases unmatched to any gene: 5. CDR3 residues: CASSQIRTGDQPQHF. CDR3 nucleotides: TGCGCCAGCAGCCAGATACGGACAGGGGATCAGCCCCAGCATTTT.